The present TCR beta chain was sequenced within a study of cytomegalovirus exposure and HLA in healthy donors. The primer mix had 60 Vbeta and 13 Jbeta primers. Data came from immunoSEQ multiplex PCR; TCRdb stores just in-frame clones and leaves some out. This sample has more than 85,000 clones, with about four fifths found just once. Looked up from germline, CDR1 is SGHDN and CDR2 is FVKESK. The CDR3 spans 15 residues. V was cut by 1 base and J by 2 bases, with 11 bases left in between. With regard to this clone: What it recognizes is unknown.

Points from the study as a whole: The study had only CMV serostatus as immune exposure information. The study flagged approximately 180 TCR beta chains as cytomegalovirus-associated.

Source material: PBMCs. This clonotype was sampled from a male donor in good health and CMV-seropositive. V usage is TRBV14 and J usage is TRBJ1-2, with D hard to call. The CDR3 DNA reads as TGTGCCAGCAGCCAAGTAGCGGGTTGGAACTATGGCTACACCTTC. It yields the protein CASSQVAGWNYGYTF.